Shown below are 5 T cell receptor beta chains from a single sample sequenced in a study of blood T cell repertoires in COVID-19. The method was immunoSEQ multiplex PCR; TCRdb's version includes in-frame clones alone and lacks a portion of them. The sample carries roughly 380,000 clones, more than 70% recorded once. Material: peripheral blood. The receptor source for this set is a woman in her sixties with COVID-19, enrolled during active disease.

The V call is TRBV7-9, the J call TRBJ1-1; D remains unclear. Germline CDR1 and CDR2: SEHNR and FQNEAQ (reference sequence). V lost 5 bases to trimming and J lost 4 bases, with 11 bases between them. This CDR3 is 13 amino acids long. The CDR3 protein is CASSLPSPTEAFF. The CDR3 nucleotides are TGTGCCAGCAGCCTACCAAGCCCCACTGAAGCTTTCTTT.

The gene calls are TRBV4-2 and TRBJ2-6, with a possible D match to TRBD1 (5 bases). This CDR3 is built from 18 residues. Trimming left V 6 bases short and J 4 bases short, with 22 bases between. CDR1 is LGHNA, CDR2 YNFKEQ, per germline. DNA for the CDR3: TGTGCCAGCAGTCCGACAGCTAAGTCCTCCCTAGGGGCCAACGTCCTGACTTTC. This encodes CASSPTAKSSLGANVLTF.

J is TRBJ1-2 and V is TRBV6-2 or TRBV6-3; maybe TRBD1 (6 bases). Looked up from germline, CDR1 is MNHEY and CDR2 is SVGEGT. This CDR3 has 15 amino acids. V lost 6 bases, J lost 7 bases, and 21 bases lay in between. CDR3 in amino acids: CASSLPFLGAFGYTF. CDR3 sequence (DNA): TGTGCCAGCAGCTTACCCTTCCTGGGGGCGTTTGGCTACACCTTC.

The DNA for the CDR3 is TGTGCCAGCAGTGTTGTGGGGGGGGCCTACAATGAGCAGTTCTTC. Amino acids: CASSVVGGAYNEQFF. J is TRBJ2-1 and V is TRBV2; TRBD2 matches 7 bases. Germline CDR1 and CDR2: SNHLY and FYNNEI. The CDR3 runs 15 residues. The ends lost 4 bases at V and 2 bases at J; junction bases unmatched: 5.

This chain uses TRBV7-3 with TRBJ2-3; possible D gene TRBD2, 6 bases. This CDR3 contains 14 residues. Trimming removed 8 bases from V and 1 base from J, with 13 bases in between. CDR1 and CDR2 (germline): SGHTA, FQGTGA. The CDR3 sequence is CASGLASGTDTQYF. The CDR3 nucleotides are TGTGCCAGCGGGCTAGCGTCGGGCACAGATACGCAGTATTTT.